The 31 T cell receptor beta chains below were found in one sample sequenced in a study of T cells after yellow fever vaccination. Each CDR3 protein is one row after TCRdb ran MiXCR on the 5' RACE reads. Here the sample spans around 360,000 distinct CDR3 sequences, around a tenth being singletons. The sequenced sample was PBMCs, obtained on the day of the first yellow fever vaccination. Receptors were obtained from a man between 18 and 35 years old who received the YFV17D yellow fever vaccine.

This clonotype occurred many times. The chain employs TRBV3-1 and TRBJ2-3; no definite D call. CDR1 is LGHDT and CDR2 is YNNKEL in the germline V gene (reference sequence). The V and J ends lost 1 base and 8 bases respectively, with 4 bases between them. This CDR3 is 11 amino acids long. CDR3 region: CASSQGRTQYF. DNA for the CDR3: TGTGCCAGCAGCCAAGGACGTACGCAGTATTTT.

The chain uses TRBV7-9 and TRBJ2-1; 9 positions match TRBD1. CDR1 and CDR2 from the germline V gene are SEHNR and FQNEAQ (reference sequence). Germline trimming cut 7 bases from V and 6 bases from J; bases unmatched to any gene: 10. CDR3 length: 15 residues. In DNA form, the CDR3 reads TGTGCCAGCACCCTAGGGGACAGGGCCTTCAATGAGCAGTTCTTC. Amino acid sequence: CASTLGDRAFNEQFF.

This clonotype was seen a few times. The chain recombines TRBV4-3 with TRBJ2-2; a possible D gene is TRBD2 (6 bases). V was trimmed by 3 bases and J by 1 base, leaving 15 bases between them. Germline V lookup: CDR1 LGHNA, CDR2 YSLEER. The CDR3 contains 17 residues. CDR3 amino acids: CASSHVPHGGNTGELFF. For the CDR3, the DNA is TGCGCCAGCAGCCACGTCCCCCACGGGGGGAACACCGGGGAGCTGTTTTTT.

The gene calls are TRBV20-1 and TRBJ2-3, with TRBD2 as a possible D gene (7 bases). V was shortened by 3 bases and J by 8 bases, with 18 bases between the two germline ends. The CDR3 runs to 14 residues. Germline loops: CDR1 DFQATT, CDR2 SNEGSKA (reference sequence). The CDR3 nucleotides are TGCAGTGCTAGGGGGCGGGGGCTCCTCTCTACGCAGTATTTT. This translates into CSARGRGLLSTQYF.

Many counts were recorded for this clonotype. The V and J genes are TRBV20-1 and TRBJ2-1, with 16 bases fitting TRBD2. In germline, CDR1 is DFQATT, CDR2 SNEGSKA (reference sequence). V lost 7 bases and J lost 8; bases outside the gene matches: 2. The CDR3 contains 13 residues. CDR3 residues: CSGGLAGGYEQFF. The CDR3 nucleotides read TGCAGTGGGGGACTAGCGGGGGGGTATGAGCAGTTCTTC.

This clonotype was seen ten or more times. CDR3 residues: CASSRTGGEQYF. The CDR3 coding sequence is TGCGCCAGCAGCCGAACAGGGGGTGAGCAGTACTTC. V is TRBV4-1 and J is TRBJ2-7; 8 bases line up with TRBD1. Germline V gene lookup returns CDR1 MGHRA and CDR2 YSYEKL. This CDR3 comprises 12 residues. J lost 7 bases, V lost 4 bases, and 3 bases had no gene match.

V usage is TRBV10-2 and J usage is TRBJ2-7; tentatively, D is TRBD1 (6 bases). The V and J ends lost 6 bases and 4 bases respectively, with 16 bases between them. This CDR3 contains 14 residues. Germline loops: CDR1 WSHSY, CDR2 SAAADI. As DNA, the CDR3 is TGCGCCAGCAGCGCCGGGACACTTCTATACGAGCAGTACTTC. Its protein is CASSAGTLLYEQYF.

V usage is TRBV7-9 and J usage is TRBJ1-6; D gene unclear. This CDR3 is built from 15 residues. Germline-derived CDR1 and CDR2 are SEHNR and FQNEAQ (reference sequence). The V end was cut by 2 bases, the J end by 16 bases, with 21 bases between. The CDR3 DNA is TGTGCCAGCAGCTTACCCGCCCCCCACATTCCTCTGCTCCACTTT. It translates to CASSLPAPHIPLLHF.

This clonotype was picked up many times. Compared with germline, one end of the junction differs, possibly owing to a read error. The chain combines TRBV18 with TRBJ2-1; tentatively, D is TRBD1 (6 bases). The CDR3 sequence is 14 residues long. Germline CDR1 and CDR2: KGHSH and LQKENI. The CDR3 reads CASSPTGSYNEQFF. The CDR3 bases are TGCGCCAGCAGCCCGACAGGTTCCTACAATGAGCAGTTCTTC.

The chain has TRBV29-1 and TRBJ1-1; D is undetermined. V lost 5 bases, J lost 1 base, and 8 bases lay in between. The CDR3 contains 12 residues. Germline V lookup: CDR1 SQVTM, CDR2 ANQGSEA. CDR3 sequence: CSVRHTNTEAFF. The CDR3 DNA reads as TGCAGCGTTCGGCATACGAACACTGAAGCTTTCTTT.

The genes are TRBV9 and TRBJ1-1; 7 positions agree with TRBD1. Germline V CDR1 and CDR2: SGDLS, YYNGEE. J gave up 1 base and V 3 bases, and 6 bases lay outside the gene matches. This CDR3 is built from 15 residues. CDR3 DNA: TGTGCCAGCAGCGCCCACGGGACAGAGAACACTGAAGCTTTCTTT. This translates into CASSAHGTENTEAFF.

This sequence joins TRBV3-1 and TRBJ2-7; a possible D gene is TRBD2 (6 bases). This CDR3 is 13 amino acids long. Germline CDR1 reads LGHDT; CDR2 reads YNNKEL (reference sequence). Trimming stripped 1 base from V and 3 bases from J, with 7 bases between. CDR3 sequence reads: CASSQGDCYEQYV. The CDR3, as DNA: TGTGCCAGCAGCCAAGGGGACTGCTACGAGCAGTACGTC.

The CDR3, as DNA: TGTGCCAGCAGCTCCCGGGACAGGGACAATCAGCCCCAGCATTTT. It codes for CASSSRDRDNQPQHF. The chain has TRBV7-9 and TRBJ1-5, with 9 bases that match TRBD1. After removal of 4 bases from V and 3 bases from J, the junction contained 4 bases not matched to a gene. The germline CDR1 and CDR2 sequences are SEHNR and FQNEAQ (reference sequence). The CDR3 has 15 amino acids.

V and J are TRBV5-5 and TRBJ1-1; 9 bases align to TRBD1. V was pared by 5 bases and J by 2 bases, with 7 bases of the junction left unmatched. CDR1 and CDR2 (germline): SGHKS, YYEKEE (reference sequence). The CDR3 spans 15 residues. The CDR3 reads CASSKTGGQNTEAFF. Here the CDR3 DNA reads TGTGCCAGCAGTAAAACAGGGGGCCAAAACACTGAAGCTTTCTTT.

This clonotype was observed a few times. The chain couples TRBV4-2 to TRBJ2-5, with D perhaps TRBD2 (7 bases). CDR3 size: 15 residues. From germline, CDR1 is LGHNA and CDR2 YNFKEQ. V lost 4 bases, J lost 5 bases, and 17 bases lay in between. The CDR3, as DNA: TGTGCCAGCAGCCCTTACACGGGGGGCCAGGAGACCCAGTACTTC. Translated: CASSPYTGGQETQYF.

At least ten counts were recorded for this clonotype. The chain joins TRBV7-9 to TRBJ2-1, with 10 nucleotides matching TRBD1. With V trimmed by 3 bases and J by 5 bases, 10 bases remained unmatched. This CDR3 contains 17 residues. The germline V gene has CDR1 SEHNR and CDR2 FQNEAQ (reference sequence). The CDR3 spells CASSFPRTGGTDNEQFF. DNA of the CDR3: TGTGCCAGCAGCTTCCCACGGACAGGGGGTACCGACAATGAGCAGTTCTTC.

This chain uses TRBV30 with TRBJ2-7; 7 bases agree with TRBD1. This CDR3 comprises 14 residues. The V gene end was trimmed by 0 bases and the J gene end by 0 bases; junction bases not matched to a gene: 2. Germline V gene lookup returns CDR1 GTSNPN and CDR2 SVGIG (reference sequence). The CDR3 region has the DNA TGTGCCTGGAGTGTATGGACAGGCTCCTACGAGCAGTACTTC. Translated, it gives CAWSVWTGSYEQYF. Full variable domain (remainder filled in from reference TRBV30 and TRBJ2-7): SQTIHQWPATLVQPVGSPLSLECTVEGTSNPNLYWYRQAAGRGLQLLFYSVGIGQISSEVPQNLSASRPQDRQFILSSKKLLLSDSGFYLCAWSVWTGSYEQYFGPGTRLTVT.

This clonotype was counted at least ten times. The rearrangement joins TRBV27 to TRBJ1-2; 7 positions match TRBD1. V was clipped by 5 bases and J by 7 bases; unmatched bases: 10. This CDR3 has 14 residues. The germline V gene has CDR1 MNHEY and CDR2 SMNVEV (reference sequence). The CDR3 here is CASSILTGIGGYTF. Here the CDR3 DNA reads TGTGCCAGCAGTATCCTGACAGGGATCGGTGGCTACACCTTC.

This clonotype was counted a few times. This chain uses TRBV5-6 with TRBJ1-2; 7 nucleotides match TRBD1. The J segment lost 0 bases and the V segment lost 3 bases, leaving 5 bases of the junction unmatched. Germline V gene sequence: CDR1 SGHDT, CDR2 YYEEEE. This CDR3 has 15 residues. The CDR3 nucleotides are TGTGCCAGCAGCTCTAAGACAGGGTCTAACTATGGCTACACCTTC. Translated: CASSSKTGSNYGYTF.

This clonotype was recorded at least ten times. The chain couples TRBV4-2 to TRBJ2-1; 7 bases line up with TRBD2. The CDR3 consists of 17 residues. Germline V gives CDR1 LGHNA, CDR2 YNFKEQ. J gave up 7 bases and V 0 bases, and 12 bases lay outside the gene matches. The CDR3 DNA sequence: TGTGCCAGCAGCCAAGAGTCGTGGGGGAGGGGATGGAATGAGCAGTTCTTC. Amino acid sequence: CASSQESWGRGWNEQFF.

CDR3 bases: TGTGCCAGCGCCCTGGCGGTGAGCACAGATACGCAGTATTTT. It specifies CASALAVSTDTQYF. The chain links TRBV7-3 to TRBJ2-3; D not certain. V lost 8 bases and J lost 0, with 12 bases in between. The CDR3 totals 14 residues. Per germline, CDR1 SGHTA and CDR2 FQGTGA.

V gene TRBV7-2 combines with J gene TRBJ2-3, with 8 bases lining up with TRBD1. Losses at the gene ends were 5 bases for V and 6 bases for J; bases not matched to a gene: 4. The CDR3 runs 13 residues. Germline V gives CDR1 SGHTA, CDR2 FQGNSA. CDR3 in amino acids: CASSRTGYDTQYF. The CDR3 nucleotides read TGTGCCAGCAGCCGGACAGGGTACGATACGCAGTATTTT.

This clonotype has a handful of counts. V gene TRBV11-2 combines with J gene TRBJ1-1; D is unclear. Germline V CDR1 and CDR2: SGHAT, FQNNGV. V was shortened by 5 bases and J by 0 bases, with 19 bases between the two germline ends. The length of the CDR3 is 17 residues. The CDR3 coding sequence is TGTGCCAGCAGCCCGAGCCGGTTTCACGGATTGAACACTGAAGCTTTCTTT. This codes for CASSPSRFHGLNTEAFF.

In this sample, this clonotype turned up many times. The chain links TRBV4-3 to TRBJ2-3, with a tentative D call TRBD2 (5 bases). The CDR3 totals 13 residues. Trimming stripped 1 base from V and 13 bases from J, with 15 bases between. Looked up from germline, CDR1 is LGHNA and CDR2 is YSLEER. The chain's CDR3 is CASSQAPDSQKYF. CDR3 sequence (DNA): TGCGCCAGCAGCCAAGCCCCGGACTCCCAAAAGTATTTT.

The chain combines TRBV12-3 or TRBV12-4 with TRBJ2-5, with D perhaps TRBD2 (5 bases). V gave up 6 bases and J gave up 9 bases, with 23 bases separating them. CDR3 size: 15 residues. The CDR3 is CASSLGPPLTRAQYF. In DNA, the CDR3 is TGTGCCAGCAGCCTAGGGCCTCCCCTTACGAGGGCCCAGTACTTC.

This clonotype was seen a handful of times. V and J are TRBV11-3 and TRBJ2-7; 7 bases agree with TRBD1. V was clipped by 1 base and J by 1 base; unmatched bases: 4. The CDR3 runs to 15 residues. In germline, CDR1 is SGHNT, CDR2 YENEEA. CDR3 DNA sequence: TGTGCCAGCAGCTTAGGACCGGGACAGTCCTACGAGCAGTACTTC. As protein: CASSLGPGQSYEQYF.

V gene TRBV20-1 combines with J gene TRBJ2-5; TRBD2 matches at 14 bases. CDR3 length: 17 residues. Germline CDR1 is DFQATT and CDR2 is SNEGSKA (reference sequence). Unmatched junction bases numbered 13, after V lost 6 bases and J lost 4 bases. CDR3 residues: CSATGLAGAPLPETQYF. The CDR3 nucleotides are TGCAGTGCCACGGGACTAGCGGGGGCCCCGCTCCCAGAGACCCAGTACTTC.

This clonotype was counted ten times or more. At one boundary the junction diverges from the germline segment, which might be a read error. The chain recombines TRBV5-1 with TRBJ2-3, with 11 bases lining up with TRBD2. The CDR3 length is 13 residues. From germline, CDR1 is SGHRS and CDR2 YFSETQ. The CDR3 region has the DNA TGCGCCAGCAGCTTGGATCCTAGCGGGGGGCCCACTTTT. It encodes CASSLDPSGGPTF.

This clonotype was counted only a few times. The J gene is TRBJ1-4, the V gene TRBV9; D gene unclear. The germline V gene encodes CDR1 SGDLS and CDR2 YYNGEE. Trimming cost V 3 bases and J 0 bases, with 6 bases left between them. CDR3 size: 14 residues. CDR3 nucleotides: TGTGCCAGCAGCGAACAGCCAACTAATGAAAAACTGTTTTTT. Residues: CASSEQPTNEKLFF.

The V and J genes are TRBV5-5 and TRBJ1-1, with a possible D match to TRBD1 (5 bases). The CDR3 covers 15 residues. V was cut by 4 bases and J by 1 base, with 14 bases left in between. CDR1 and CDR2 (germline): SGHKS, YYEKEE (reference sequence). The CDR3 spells CASSPVGVGNTEAFF. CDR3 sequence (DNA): TGTGCCAGCAGCCCGGTGGGGGTAGGGAACACTGAAGCTTTCTTT.

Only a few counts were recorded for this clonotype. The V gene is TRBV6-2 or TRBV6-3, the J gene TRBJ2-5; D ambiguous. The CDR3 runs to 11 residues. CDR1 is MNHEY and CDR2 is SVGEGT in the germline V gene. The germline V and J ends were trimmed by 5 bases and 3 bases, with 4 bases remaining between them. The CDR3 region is CASSNKETQYF. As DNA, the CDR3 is TGTGCCAGCAGTAACAAAGAGACCCAGTACTTC.